Listed below are T cell receptor beta chains from one sample, sequenced in a study of cytotoxic CD8 clonotypes in ibrutinib-treated CLL. Clones were read by immunoSEQ multiplex PCR, and TCRdb kept only the in-frame ones, dropping some. The sample contains 200,000 or so clones, just under 80% of which appear only once. This specimen was PBMCs, taken after 12 months of ibrutinib treatment. Receptors were obtained from a human donor with chronic lymphocytic leukemia. Each CDR3 is given with its conserved first and last residue. Each record gives: D gene, clone size, V gene, J gene, CDR3 protein, CDR3 DNA. The D gene is left open where the match is weak. Where a row states a size, it is once, few, many or the class of an expanded clone; other rows omit it.

d_gene: NA
abundance: NA
v_gene: TRBV6-6
j_gene: TRBJ2-5
CDR3aa: CASSLRLVQETQYF
CDR3nt: TGTGCCAGCAGTCTCAGACTAGTCCAAGAGACCCAGTACTTC

d_gene: NA
abundance: NA
v_gene: TRBV14
j_gene: TRBJ2-7
CDR3aa: CASSKQGLGAYEQYF
CDR3nt: TGTGCCAGCAGTAAACAGGGTTTGGGGGCCTACGAGCAGTACTTC

d_gene: NA
abundance: NA
v_gene: TRBV2
j_gene: TRBJ2-1
CDR3aa: CASREEWAHNEQFF
CDR3nt: TGTGCCAGCAGGGAAGAGTGGGCTCACAATGAGCAGTTCTTC

d_gene: NA
abundance: few
v_gene: TRBV7-7
j_gene: TRBJ2-2
CDR3aa: CASSLDEGGELFF
CDR3nt: TGTGCTAGCAGCTTAGACGAGGGCGGGGAGCTGTTTTTT

d_gene: NA
abundance: NA
v_gene: TRBV2
j_gene: TRBJ2-3
CDR3aa: CASSARPWDTQYF
CDR3nt: TGTGCCAGCAGTGCTCGCCCCTGGGATACGCAGTATTTT

d_gene: TRBD2
abundance: few
v_gene: TRBV9
j_gene: TRBJ2-3
CDR3aa: CASSVGASGRTDTQYF
CDR3nt: TGTGCCAGCAGCGTAGGGGCTAGCGGGAGAACAGATACGCAGTATTTT

d_gene: NA
abundance: NA
v_gene: TRBV18
j_gene: TRBJ2-3
CDR3aa: CASSPPSLYTDTQYF
CDR3nt: TGTGCCAGCTCACCACCGAGTCTGTACACAGATACGCAGTATTTT

d_gene: TRBD2
abundance: NA
v_gene: TRBV5-1
j_gene: TRBJ2-5
CDR3aa: CASSLGLAGGETQYF
CDR3nt: TGCGCCAGCAGCTTAGGACTAGCGGGAGGTGAGACCCAGTACTTC

d_gene: NA
abundance: NA
v_gene: TRBV7-6
j_gene: TRBJ1-1
CDR3aa: CARGGLPNTEAFF
CDR3nt: TGTGCCAGGGGGGGACTGCCGAACACTGAAGCTTTCTTT

d_gene: NA
abundance: NA
v_gene: TRBV5-8
j_gene: TRBJ2-7
CDR3aa: CASRGYYEQYF
CDR3nt: TGTGCCAGCAGAGGGTATTACGAGCAGTACTTC

d_gene: NA
abundance: NA
v_gene: TRBV9
j_gene: TRBJ2-2
CDR3aa: CASSDSLWSTGELFF
CDR3nt: TGTGCCAGCAGCGACTCCTTGTGGTCGACCGGGGAGCTGTTTTTT

d_gene: TRBD2
abundance: once
v_gene: TRBV28
j_gene: TRBJ2-7
CDR3aa: CASSLGTSAYLYEQYF
CDR3nt: TGTGCCAGCAGCCTCGGGACTAGCGCCTACCTCTACGAGCAGTACTTC

d_gene: TRBD2
abundance: NA
v_gene: TRBV4-1
j_gene: TRBJ2-3
CDR3aa: CASSPLAGNEGTDTQYF
CDR3nt: TGCGCCAGCAGCCCCCTAGCGGGGAATGAGGGCACAGATACGCAGTATTTT

d_gene: NA
abundance: few
v_gene: TRBV6-5
j_gene: TRBJ1-1
CDR3aa: CASSYSSENTEAFF
CDR3nt: TGTGCCAGCAGTTACTCGTCGGAAAACACTGAAGCTTTCTTT